Sequencing of this TCR beta chain was carried out in a study of shared clonotypes between healthy human individuals. At the level of the study: Samples came from two female and three male donors aged 18 to 49. CD8 memory received one plate per donor, CD8 naive two, CD4 memory three and CD4 naive three. Study-wide points: What limited the represented genetic and exposure-history diversity was the small number of donors. Of the naive CD4 clonotypes, around 4.8% were shared across a few donors.

Trimming stripped 6 bases from V and 7 bases from J, with 12 bases between. The CDR3 covers 13 residues. Germline V gives CDR1 WSHSY, CDR2 SAAADI. Here immunoSEQ multiplex PCR was the method, and the copy in TCRdb shows in-frame clones only, minus some. Of hundreds of thousands of clones detected, under 80% appear once; the ten largest clones hold around 1.6%. This clone has a handful of counts. Its antigen is not identified. The rearrangement links TRBV10-2 to TRBJ1-4; D gene unclear. Sequenced sample: memory CD4+ T cells sorted from blood. Regarding subset: CD45RA-negative fraction. This sequence was found in a woman under 40 in good health. CDR3 amino acids: CASRSQEGEKLFF. CDR3 in DNA: TGCGCCAGCAGGAGTCAGGAGGGTGAAAAACTGTTTTTT.